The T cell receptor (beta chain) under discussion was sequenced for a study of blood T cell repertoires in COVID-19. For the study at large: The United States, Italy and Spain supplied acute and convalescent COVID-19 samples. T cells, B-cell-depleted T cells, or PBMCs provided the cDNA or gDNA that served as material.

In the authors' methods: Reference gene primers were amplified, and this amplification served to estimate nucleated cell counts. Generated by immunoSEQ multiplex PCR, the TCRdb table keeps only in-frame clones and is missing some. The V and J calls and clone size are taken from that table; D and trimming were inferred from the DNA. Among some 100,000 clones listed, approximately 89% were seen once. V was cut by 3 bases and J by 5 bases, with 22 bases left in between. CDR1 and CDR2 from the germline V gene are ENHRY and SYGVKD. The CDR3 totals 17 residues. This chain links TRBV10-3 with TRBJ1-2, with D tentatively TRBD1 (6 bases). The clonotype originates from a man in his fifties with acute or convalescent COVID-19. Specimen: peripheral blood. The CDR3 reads CAISDPGGGRGIYGYTF. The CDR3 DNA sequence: TGTGCCATCAGTGACCCGGGCGGCGGCAGGGGTATTTATGGCTACACCTTC.